This T cell receptor (beta chain) derives from a study of early T cells in non-severe SARS-CoV-2 infection. Regarding the study as a whole: Comparison of clonotypes with VDJdb favored anti-spike CD8 responses while missing private and CD4 specificities.

Germline-derived CDR1 and CDR2 are SGHAT and FQNNGV. J lost 1 base, V lost 3 bases, and 4 bases had no gene match. This CDR3 region has 15 residues. Individual cDNA molecules were tagged with unique molecular identifiers. TCRdb reprocessed the 5' RACE reads with MiXCR, giving one entry per CDR3 protein. The sample has more than 90,000 distinct CDR3 sequences, 11% seen once; the top ten hold around 5.1%. Points on this clonotype: Its antigen remains unknown.

Specimen: whole blood. This sequence was found in an adult who was a healthcare worker with PCR-confirmed SARS-CoV-2 infection or an uninfected control (not recorded which). The chain carries TRBV11-2 and TRBJ2-7; 9 bases line up with TRBD1. The CDR3 loop is CASSFRDRVSYEQYF. The CDR3 nucleotides read TGTGCCAGCAGCTTCCGGGACAGGGTGTCCTACGAGCAGTACTTC.